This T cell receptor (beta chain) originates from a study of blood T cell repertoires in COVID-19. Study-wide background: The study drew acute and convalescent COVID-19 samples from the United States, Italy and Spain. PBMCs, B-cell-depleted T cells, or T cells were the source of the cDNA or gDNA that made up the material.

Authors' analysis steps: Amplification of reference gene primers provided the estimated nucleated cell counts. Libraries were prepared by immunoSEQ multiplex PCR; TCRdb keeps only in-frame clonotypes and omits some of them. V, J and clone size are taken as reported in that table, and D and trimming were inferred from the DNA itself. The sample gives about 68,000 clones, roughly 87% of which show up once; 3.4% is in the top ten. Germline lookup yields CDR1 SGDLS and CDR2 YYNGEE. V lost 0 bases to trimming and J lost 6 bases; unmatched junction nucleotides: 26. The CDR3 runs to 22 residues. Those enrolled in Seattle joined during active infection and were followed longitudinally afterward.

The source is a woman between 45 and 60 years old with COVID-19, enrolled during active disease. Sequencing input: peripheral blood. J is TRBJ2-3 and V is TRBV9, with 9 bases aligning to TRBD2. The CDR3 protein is CASSVAPPAGFLAGGVLDTQYF. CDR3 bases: TGTGCCAGCAGCGTAGCCCCCCCGGCAGGTTTCCTTGCGGGAGGGGTTCTTGATACGCAGTATTTT.